This is a list of T cell receptor beta chains from one sample in a study of T-cell memory formation after mild COVID-19. MiXCR, applied by TCRdb to the 5' RACE reads, yields one record per CDR3 protein. Of hundreds of thousands of distinct CDR3 sequences in the sample, 15% to 20% were seen once. Sequencing used PBMCs or a T cell subset sorted from them (not recorded which). The receptors shown here come from an adult woman who had mild COVID-19 (a few samples of this study predate the infection). Cell type and time point are not known. CDR3s include the opening cysteine and the closing phenylalanine or tryptophan. The D gene is left open where the match is weak. The size field is filled for only some rows; it gives once, few, many or a size class.

abundance: .
j_gene: TRBJ1-1
d_gene: .
v_gene: TRBV5-1
CDR3aa: CASRRDNAVEKAFF
CDR3nt: TGCGCCAGCAGGCGTGACAACGCGGTGGAGAAAGCTTTCTTT

abundance: .
j_gene: TRBJ2-1
d_gene: TRBD2
v_gene: TRBV9
CDR3aa: CASSVDSGRNNEQFF
CDR3nt: TGTGCCAGCAGCGTAGATAGCGGGAGAAACAATGAGCAGTTCTTC

abundance: .
j_gene: TRBJ2-5
d_gene: .
v_gene: TRBV4-1
CDR3aa: CASSPAFRTGETQYF
CDR3nt: TGCGCCAGCAGCCCTGCCTTCCGGACGGGAGAGACCCAGTACTTC

abundance: .
j_gene: TRBJ2-7
d_gene: TRBD2
v_gene: TRBV20-1
CDR3aa: CSARTLAGGPHEQYF
CDR3nt: TGCAGTGCTAGAACTCTAGCGGGAGGGCCCCACGAGCAGTACTTC

abundance: .
j_gene: TRBJ2-7
d_gene: .
v_gene: TRBV7-9
CDR3aa: CASSAWQGRDEQYF
CDR3nt: TGTGCCAGCAGCGCCTGGCAGGGTCGGGACGAGCAGTACTTC

abundance: .
j_gene: TRBJ2-3
d_gene: .
v_gene: TRBV5-1
CDR3aa: CASRSGGHQTDMQYF
CDR3nt: TGCGCCAGCAGATCGGGGGGACATCAGACAGATATGCAGTATTTT

abundance: .
j_gene: TRBJ2-7
d_gene: .
v_gene: TRBV21-1
CDR3aa: CASAGTVYEQYF
CDR3nt: TGTGCCAGCGCCGGGACTGTGTACGAGCAGTACTTC

abundance: .
j_gene: TRBJ2-2
d_gene: .
v_gene: TRBV6-6
CDR3aa: CASSPHSGLGELFF
CDR3nt: TGTGCCAGCAGCCCCCACAGCGGGCTCGGGGAGCTGTTTTTT

abundance: .
j_gene: TRBJ1-2
d_gene: .
v_gene: TRBV4-1
CDR3aa: CASSQPGALGYTF
CDR3nt: TGCGCCAGCAGCCAACCAGGGGCGCTTGGCTACACCTTC

abundance: .
j_gene: TRBJ2-1
d_gene: TRBD1
v_gene: TRBV6-2/TRBV6-3
CDR3aa: CASSYGTGGTYNEQFF
CDR3nt: TGTGCCAGCAGTTACGGCACAGGGGGCACCTACAATGAGCAGTTCTTC

abundance: .
j_gene: TRBJ2-1
d_gene: TRBD1
v_gene: TRBV5-5
CDR3aa: CASSLPRDRTDLGRFF
CDR3nt: TGTGCCAGCAGCCTCCCCCGGGACAGGACCGATCTGGGAAGGTTCTTC

abundance: few
j_gene: TRBJ2-5
d_gene: TRBD2
v_gene: TRBV7-8
CDR3aa: CANGVAGSETQYF
CDR3nt: TGTGCCAATGGGGTAGCGGGATCCGAGACCCAGTACTTC

abundance: many
j_gene: TRBJ2-3
d_gene: .
v_gene: TRBV5-4
CDR3aa: CASSLDMVGTDTQYF
CDR3nt: TGTGCCAGCAGCTTGGATATGGTGGGCACAGATACGCAGTATTTT

abundance: .
j_gene: TRBJ1-3
d_gene: TRBD1
v_gene: TRBV6-5
CDR3aa: CASSSLTGTGNTIYF
CDR3nt: TGTGCCAGCAGTTCCCTGACAGGGACTGGAAACACCATATATTTT

abundance: .
j_gene: TRBJ2-5
d_gene: TRBD2
v_gene: TRBV7-8
CDR3aa: CASSLAVTSGGGPGKETQYF
CDR3nt: TGTGCCAGCAGCTTAGCCGTGACTAGCGGGGGGGGACCGGGCAAAGAGACCCAGTACTTC

abundance: few
j_gene: TRBJ2-5
d_gene: TRBD2
v_gene: TRBV5-1
CDR3aa: CASSPSLREETQYF
CDR3nt: TGCGCCAGCAGCCCGTCTTTGCGGGAGGAGACCCAGTACTTC